This passage covers 8 T cell receptor beta chains from one sample sequenced in a study of siplizumab effects on memory and regulatory T cells. TCRdb keeps only in-frame clones here, not all; method: immunoSEQ multiplex PCR. The sample lists approximately 100,000 clones, around 90% occurring once. The sample comprised non-Treg CD4+ T cells sorted from blood. These TCRs come from a human donor in good health.

The J gene is TRBJ2-7, the V gene TRBV28, with a possible D match to TRBD1 (5 bases). The CDR3 length is 12 residues. V dropped 8 bases and J dropped 8 bases, with 16 bases sitting between them. Looked up from germline, CDR1 is MDHEN and CDR2 is SYDVKM. The DNA of the CDR3 is TGTGCCAGCGCAACTACAGGCCGTAAGCAGTACTTC. This gives the protein CASATTGRKQYF.

This clone was seen once. The CDR3 DNA is TGTGCCAGCAGCCGCGGGACAGGGGAAGATACGCAGTATTTT. Its translation: CASSRGTGEDTQYF. The chain combines TRBV7-2 with TRBJ2-3, with TRBD1 identical over 10 bases. The trim removed 5 bases at V and 5 bases at J, leaving 4 bases unmatched. CDR1 is SGHTA, CDR2 FQGNSA, per germline. The CDR3 has 14 amino acids.

This clone has just one count. The chain links TRBV27 to TRBJ2-7; D perhaps matches TRBD2 (5 bases). The CDR3 spans 15 residues. Trimming removed 5 bases from V and 3 bases from J, with 17 bases in between. Germline V gives CDR1 MNHEY, CDR2 SMNVEV (reference sequence). The CDR3 region has the DNA TGTGCCAGCAGTCCCACACCGGGATCCTACTACGAGCAGTACTTC. It encodes CASSPTPGSYYEQYF.

This clone was seen just once. J is TRBJ2-7 and V is TRBV7-6, with D perhaps TRBD1 (6 bases). V lost 3 bases, J lost 5 bases, and 26 bases lay in between. Germline V gene data show CDR1 as SGHVS and CDR2 as FNYEAQ. The CDR3 runs 18 residues. The CDR3 region is CASSFSPQGTYEGHEQYF. Written as DNA, the CDR3 is TGTGCCAGCAGCTTCTCCCCCCAGGGGACCTACGAGGGACACGAGCAGTACTTC. Full variable domain (rest looked up from reference TRBV7-6 and TRBJ2-7): GAGVSQSPRYKVTKRGQDVALRCDPISGHVSLYWYRQALGQGPEFLTYFNYEAQQDKSGLPNDRFSAERPEGSISTLTIQRTEQRDSAMYRCASSFSPQGTYEGHEQYFGPGTRLTVT.

This chain connects TRBV19 to TRBJ2-1; 13 bases fit TRBD2. Germline V lookup: CDR1 LNHDA, CDR2 SQIVND (reference sequence). CDR3 length equals 16 residues. The junction had 9 bases not matched to a gene; V was cut back by 6 bases and J by 7 bases. DNA of the CDR3: TGTGCCAGTAGCCCAACTAGCGGGAGGGCCAGGAATGAGCAGTTCTTC. It specifies CASSPTSGRARNEQFF.

The chain employs TRBV6-5 and TRBJ1-5; unclear D gene. The CDR3 has 11 amino acids. Per the germline V gene, CDR1 is MNHEY and CDR2 is SVGAGI. Deletions cut 7 bases from V and 5 bases from J, with 6 bases between. CDR3 DNA sequence: TGTGCCAGCATCTTACATCAGCCCCAGCATTTT. It encodes CASILHQPQHF.

The chain carries TRBV5-6 and TRBJ2-1, with 8 nucleotides matching TRBD2. Germline values: CDR1 SGHDT, CDR2 YYEEEE. The trim removed 3 bases at V and 3 bases at J, leaving 11 bases unmatched. This CDR3 region has 17 residues. CDR3 sequence (DNA): TGTGCCAGCAGCTCCCTTCCCACTAGCGGAGTCTACAATGAGCAGTTCTTC. Translating gives CASSSLPTSGVYNEQFF.

V usage is TRBV5-4 and J usage is TRBJ2-6, with a weak D call TRBD1 (5 bases). This CDR3 contains 16 residues. Trimming removed 3 bases at V and 3 bases at J, with 13 bases between. CDR1 and CDR2 from the germline V gene are SGHNT and YYREEE (reference sequence). This CDR3 reads CASSSPREFGANVLTF. The CDR3 nucleotides are TGTGCCAGCAGCTCCCCCAGGGAATTTGGGGCCAACGTCCTGACTTTC.